This record covers a single T cell receptor beta chain. V shed 5 bases and J 1 base; nucleotides not matched to a gene: 6. CDR3 length: 17 amino acids. The V gene's germline CDR1 is SGHAT and CDR2 FQNNGV. The data were taken from a study of blood T cell repertoires in COVID-19. The wider study: Sites in the United States, Italy and Spain provided acute and convalescent COVID-19 samples. Sources were T cells, B-cell-depleted T cells, or PBMCs; the material itself was cDNA or gDNA.

Clones were read by immunoSEQ multiplex PCR, and TCRdb kept only the in-frame ones, dropping some. The repertoire holds roughly 250,000 clones, approximately 90% seen once, with 1.5% to 2% in the top ten. Clinical history as reported by participants underpinned cohort assignment. This receptor was obtained from a woman aged 18-29 years who had recovered from COVID-19. The sample taken for sequencing was PBMCs or T cells enriched from blood (not recorded which). The rearrangement links TRBV11-2 to TRBJ2-3; 13 bases are shared with TRBD2. The CDR3 DNA follows: TGTGCCAGCAGCAGGACTAGCGGGAGCCATCGCACAGATACGCAGTATTTT. Residues: CASSRTSGSHRTDTQYF.